This T cell receptor beta chain was sequenced in a study of identical twins. Only a few counts were recorded for this clonotype. The CDR3 covers 13 residues. V was clipped by 3 bases and J by 12 bases, with 14 bases between them. A universal primer binding site was introduced by template switching. The final cDNA contained unique molecular identifiers. Using its own MiXCR run on the 5' RACE reads, TCRdb lists one record per CDR3 protein. In the table there are approximately 230,000 distinct CDR3 sequences, 6.5% of which are singletons. This sample also appeared in a second study, on T cells expressing NK-cell markers. That paper adds: Out of eight donors sequenced, seven tested HCMV-seropositive and the remaining one seronegative. These clonotypes, the leaders elsewhere, also led the CD3+CD56-NKG2C+ fraction in a few donors.

The V and J genes are TRBV12-3 or TRBV12-4 and TRBJ1-4, with D possibly matching TRBD1 (5 bases). Source material: CD8+ T cells sorted from blood. The source of this sequence is a woman between 18 and 29 years old in good health. CDR3: CASSLLWGKELFF. For the CDR3, the DNA is TGTGCCAGCAGTTTGCTTTGGGGCAAGGAACTGTTTTTT.